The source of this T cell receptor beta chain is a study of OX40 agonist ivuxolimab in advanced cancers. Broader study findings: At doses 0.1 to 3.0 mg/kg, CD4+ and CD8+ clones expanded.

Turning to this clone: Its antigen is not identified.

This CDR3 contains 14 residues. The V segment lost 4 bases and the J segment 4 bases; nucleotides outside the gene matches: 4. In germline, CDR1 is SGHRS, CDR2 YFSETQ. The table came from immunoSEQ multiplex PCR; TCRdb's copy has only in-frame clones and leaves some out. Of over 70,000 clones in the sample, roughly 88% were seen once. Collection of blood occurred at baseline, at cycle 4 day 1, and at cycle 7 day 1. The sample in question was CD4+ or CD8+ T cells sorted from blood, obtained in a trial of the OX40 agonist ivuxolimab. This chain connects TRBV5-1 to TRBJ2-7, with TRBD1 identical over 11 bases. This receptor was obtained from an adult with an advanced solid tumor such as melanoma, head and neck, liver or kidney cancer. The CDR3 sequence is CASSVGQGAYEQYF. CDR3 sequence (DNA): TGCGCCAGCAGCGTTGGACAGGGGGCGTACGAGCAGTACTTC.